This TCR beta chain emerged from a study of immune cell composition in non-small cell lung cancer. Some clones are missing from TCRdb's copy, which holds only in-frame ones; the method was immunoSEQ multiplex PCR. Of a few thousand clones listed, approximately 80% are singletons. The germline V gene encodes CDR1 SNHLY and CDR2 FYNNEI. V was clipped by 5 bases and J by 1 base; unmatched bases: 14. This CDR3 is built from 18 residues. This clone was seen a few times. The sequenced sample consisted of lung tumor tissue. The rearrangement links TRBV2 to TRBJ1-2; 9 bases line up with TRBD1. The source is a human donor with non-small cell lung cancer. Here the CDR3 reads CASSRTGQGRRYNYGYTF. The CDR3 region has the DNA TGTGCCAGCAGTCGGACCGGACAGGGGCGACGTTATAACTATGGCTACACCTTC.